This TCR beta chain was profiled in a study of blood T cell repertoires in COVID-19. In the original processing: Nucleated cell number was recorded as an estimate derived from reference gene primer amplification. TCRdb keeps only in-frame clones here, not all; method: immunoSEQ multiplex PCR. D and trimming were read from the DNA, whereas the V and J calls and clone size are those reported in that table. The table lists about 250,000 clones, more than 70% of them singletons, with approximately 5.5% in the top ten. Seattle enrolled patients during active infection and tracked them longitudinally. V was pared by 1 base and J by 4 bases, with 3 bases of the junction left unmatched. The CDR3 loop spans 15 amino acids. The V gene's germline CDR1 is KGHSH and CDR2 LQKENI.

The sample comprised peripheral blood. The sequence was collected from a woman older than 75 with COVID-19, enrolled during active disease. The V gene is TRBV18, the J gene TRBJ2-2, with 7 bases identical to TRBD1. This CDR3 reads CASSPRQGATGELFF. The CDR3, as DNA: TGTGCCAGCTCACCACGACAGGGAGCCACCGGGGAGCTGTTTTTT.